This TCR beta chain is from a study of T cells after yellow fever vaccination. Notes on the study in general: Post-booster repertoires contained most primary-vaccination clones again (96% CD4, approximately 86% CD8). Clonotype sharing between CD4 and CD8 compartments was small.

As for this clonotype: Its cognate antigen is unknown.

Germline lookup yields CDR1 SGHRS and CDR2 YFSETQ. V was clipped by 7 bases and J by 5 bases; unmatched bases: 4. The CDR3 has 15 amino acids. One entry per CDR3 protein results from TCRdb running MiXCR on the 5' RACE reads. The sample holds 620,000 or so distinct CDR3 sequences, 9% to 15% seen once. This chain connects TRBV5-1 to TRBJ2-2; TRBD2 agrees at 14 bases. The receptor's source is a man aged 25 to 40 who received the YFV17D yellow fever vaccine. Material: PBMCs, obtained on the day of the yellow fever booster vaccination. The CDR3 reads CASGTSGRSTGELFF. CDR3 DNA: TGCGCCAGCGGGACTAGCGGGAGATCGACCGGGGAGCTGTTTTTT.